One TCR beta chain is described in this entry. Its antigen is as yet unknown. Only in-frame clones appear in the TCRdb table, and some are missing; sequencing was by immunoSEQ multiplex PCR. The sample gives about 42,000 clones, around 80% of which show up once; about 20% is in the top ten. After removal of 1 base from V and 4 bases from J, the junction contained 3 bases not matched to a gene. The CDR3 runs 15 residues. Germline CDR1 and CDR2: SGHVS and FNYEAQ. The sample belongs to a study of T cell responses to AZD1222 COVID-19 vaccine. Overall study results and limits: CD4 TCRs linked to vaccination spanned spike, dominating at 160-218 and 743-854.

The rearrangement joins TRBV7-6 to TRBJ2-5; 10 nucleotides agree with TRBD1. The source material was peripheral blood, sampled 28 days after the second AZD1222 dose. The source is an adult who received the AZD1222 COVID-19 vaccine. The CDR3 spells CASSLGQGAGETQYF. In nucleotides, the CDR3 is TGTGCCAGCAGCTTAGGACAGGGGGCAGGAGAGACCCAGTACTTC. Based on the CDR3 plus reference TRBV7-6 and TRBJ2-5, the full variable domain is GAGVSQSPRYKVTKRGQDVALRCDPISGHVSLYWYRQALGQGPEFLTYFNYEAQQDKSGLPNDRFSAERPEGSISTLTIQRTEQRDSAMYRCASSLGQGAGETQYFGPGTRLLVL.